The 3 T cell receptor beta chains below all came from one sample that was sequenced in a study of T cell responses to AZD1222 COVID-19 vaccine. The data were produced by immunoSEQ multiplex PCR, yet TCRdb's version contains in-frame clones alone and is incomplete. Of approximately 130,000 clones listed, about nine tenths were seen once; the top ten hold 7.2%. The source material was peripheral blood, sampled on day 0 of AZD1222 vaccination. These receptor sequences come from an adult in good health.

This clone is a singleton in its sample. This chain joins TRBV30 and TRBJ2-1, with D perhaps TRBD1 (5 bases). The CDR3 covers 13 residues. The germline V gene encodes CDR1 GTSNPN and CDR2 SVGIG (reference sequence). V lost 7 bases and J 6 bases, leaving 16 bases between the germline ends. This CDR3 reads CAFLGAHPNEQFF. In nucleotides, the CDR3 is TGTGCCTTCCTAGGGGCCCATCCCAATGAGCAGTTCTTC.

The V call is TRBV30, the J call TRBJ1-2; D remains unclear. The CDR3 is made up of 10 amino acids. The V end was cut by 3 bases, the J end by 9 bases, with 8 bases between. Germline CDR1 reads GTSNPN; CDR2 reads SVGIG (reference sequence). This CDR3 is CAWRSDSYTF. CDR3 sequence (DNA): TGTGCCTGGAGGTCCGACAGCTACACCTTC.

The chain has TRBV6-4 and TRBJ1-5; D is unclear. Germline CDR1 MRHNA, CDR2 SNTAGT. CDR3 length: 17 amino acids. The V gene lost 0 bases and the J gene lost 0 bases, with 12 bases spanning the gap. CDR3 in amino acids: CASSDSGERCSNQPQHF. For the CDR3, the DNA is TGTGCCAGCAGTGACTCCGGGGAAAGGTGTAGCAATCAGCCCCAGCATTTT.